This is a list of T cell receptor beta chains from one sample in a study of OX40 agonist ivuxolimab in advanced cancers. TCRdb keeps only in-frame clones here, not all; method: immunoSEQ multiplex PCR. The data show 20,000 to 30,000 clones, 88% seen once. The sample was CD4+ or CD8+ T cells sorted from blood, taken in a trial of the OX40 agonist ivuxolimab. All receptors derive from an adult with an advanced solid tumor such as melanoma, head and neck, liver or kidney cancer. The CDR3 runs from the conserved cysteine through the conserved F or W. The D gene is left open where the match is weak. Clone size, where shown, is once, few, many, or a class for clones that have expanded.

once,TRBJ1-5,TRBV19,TRBD1,CASTSSGTGANQPQHF,TGTGCCAGTACCTCCTCCGGGACAGGGGCTAATCAGCCCCAGCATTTT
once,TRBJ2-7,TRBV29-1,NA,CSVESGGYEQYF,TGCAGCGTCGAGTCCGGAGGCTACGAGCAGTACTTC
NA,TRBJ2-3,TRBV6-5,TRBD2,CASSYGGGGAADTQYF,TGTGCCAGCAGTTACGGGGGCGGGGGGGCAGCAGATACGCAGTATTTT
NA,TRBJ2-7,TRBV4-1,NA,CASSQTGRKSYEQYF,TGCGCCAGCAGCCAAACAGGGAGGAAATCCTACGAGCAGTACTTC
NA,TRBJ1-2,TRBV4-2,NA,CASSLLNNYGYTF,TGTGCCAGCAGCTTGTTAAATAACTATGGCTACACCTTC
medium-sized,TRBJ1-1,TRBV15,NA,CATSRDGGVMGEAFF,TGTGCCACCAGCAGAGATGGTGGGGTTATGGGGGAAGCTTTCTTT
NA,TRBJ2-6,TRBV15,NA,CATSAGASSGANVLTF,TGTGCCACCAGCGCGGGGGCGAGCTCTGGGGCCAACGTCCTGACTTTC
NA,TRBJ1-2,TRBV6-6,NA,CASSYSGGGRNYGYTF,TGTGCCAGCAGTTACTCAGGGGGGGGGCGGAACTATGGCTACACCTTC
NA,TRBJ1-4,TRBV6-6,NA,CASSLSTGSTNEKLFF,TGTGCCAGCAGCCTCAGTACGGGATCAACTAATGAAAAACTGTTTTTT
once,TRBJ2-2,TRBV4-3,NA,CASSQDRGTGELFF,TGCGCCAGCAGCCAAGATCGGGGCACCGGGGAGCTGTTTTTT
NA,TRBJ2-5,TRBV9,NA,CASSEGVGETQYF,TGTGCCAGCAGCGAGGGGGTCGGGGAGACCCAGTACTTC
NA,TRBJ2-7,TRBV2,NA,CASSDVQQDQQYF,TGTGCCAGCAGTGACGTTCAGCAGGACCAGCAGTACTTC
NA,TRBJ2-2,TRBV5-4,TRBD2,CASQRGLAMNGELFF,TGTGCCAGCCAAAGGGGACTAGCCATGAACGGGGAGCTGTTTTTT
NA,TRBJ1-2,TRBV5-6,NA,CASSSNYYGYTF,TGTGCCAGCAGCTCTAACTATTATGGCTACACCTTC